These 15 T cell receptor beta chains came from one sample sequenced in a study of PD-L1 blockade in urothelial cancer. Specified time point: pretreatment peripheral blood. Method: immunoSEQ multiplex PCR; TCRdb's copy keeps in-frame clones and lacks some. The sample contains tens of thousands of clones, 75% to 90% of which appear only once. Sequencing used PBMCs, obtained around atezolizumab (anti-PD-L1) treatment. The receptors originated from a man aged 60 to 69 with urothelial cancer.

J is TRBJ1-1 and V is TRBV19; D gene unclear. V lost 7 bases and J 1 base, leaving 16 bases between the germline ends. This CDR3 contains 15 residues. Germline CDR1 and CDR2: LNHDA and SQIVND (reference sequence). The CDR3 protein is CASTQSGTANTEAFF. DNA for the CDR3: TGTGCCAGTACCCAATCGGGAACAGCGAACACTGAAGCTTTCTTT.

The chain recombines TRBV4-2 with TRBJ1-5; D is uncertain. Germline lookup yields CDR1 LGHNA and CDR2 YNFKEQ. There are 13 residues in the CDR3. V was clipped by 1 base and J by 5 bases, with 6 bases between them. DNA for the CDR3: TGTGCCAGCAGCCAAGCGCCAGATCAGCCCCAGCATTTT. Translating gives CASSQAPDQPQHF.

The chain employs TRBV29-1 and TRBJ1-1; 8 nucleotides match TRBD1. The length of the CDR3 is 13 residues. The V gene's germline CDR1 is SQVTM and CDR2 ANQGSEA. Trimming at V came to 4 bases and at J to 0 bases, leaving 1 base not matched to a gene. CDR3 DNA: TGCAGCGTTGGGACAGGGATGAACACTGAAGCTTTCTTT. Its protein is CSVGTGMNTEAFF. The full variable domain, in which reference TRBV29-1 and TRBJ1-1 provide the parts outside the CDR3, is SAVISQKPSRDICQRGTSLTIQCQVDSQVTMMFWYRQQPGQSLTLIATANQGSEATYESGFVIDKFPISRPNLTFSTLTVSNMSPEDSSIYLCSVGTGMNTEAFFGQGTRLTVV.

The J gene is TRBJ1-1, the V gene TRBV15, with 8 bases aligning to TRBD1. With V trimmed by 0 bases and J by 7 bases, 10 bases remained unmatched. Looked up from germline, CDR1 is LNHNV and CDR2 is YYDKDF (reference sequence). There are 16 residues in the CDR3. CDR3 DNA sequence: TGTGCCACCAGCAGAGATCTGGGACAGGCCGGGAGTGAAGCTTTCTTT. As protein: CATSRDLGQAGSEAFF.

The chain has TRBV7-8 and TRBJ2-3; 8 nucleotides match TRBD2. CDR3 size: 16 residues. V gave up 9 bases and J gave up 7 bases; unmatched junction bases: 18. Germline V gene sequence: CDR1 SGHVS, CDR2 FQNEAQ. Here the CDR3 DNA reads TGTGCCAGAGCAGGCCAGCGGGGGCCTACGGTTCATACGCAGTATTTT. As protein: CARAGQRGPTVHTQYF. Looking up the rest from reference TRBV7-8 and TRBJ2-3 gives the full variable domain: GAGVSQSPRYKVAKRGQDVALRCDPISGHVSLFWYQQALGQGPEFLTYFQNEAQLDKSGLPSDRFFAERPEGSVSTLKIQRTQQEDSAVYLCARAGQRGPTVHTQYFGPGTRLTVL.

The chain employs TRBV4-1 and TRBJ1-1, with TRBD1 as a possible D gene (6 bases). The CDR3 spans 14 residues. CDR1 is MGHRA, CDR2 YSYEKL, per germline. Trimming shortened V by 5 bases and J by 5 bases, and 15 bases separated the two germline ends. The CDR3 sequence: CASSSQGFWTEAFF. CDR3 nucleotide sequence: TGCGCCAGCAGCTCACAGGGCTTTTGGACTGAAGCTTTCTTT.

The chain couples TRBV4-3 to TRBJ1-1; tentatively, D is TRBD1 (6 bases). The CDR3 spans 14 residues. Germline V gene lookup returns CDR1 LGHNA and CDR2 YSLEER. V was shortened by 0 bases and J by 6 bases, with 11 bases between the two germline ends. CDR3 protein: CASSQERGGSEAFF. The DNA of the CDR3 is TGCGCCAGCAGCCAAGAGAGGGGGGGGTCTGAAGCTTTCTTT.

The CDR3: CAWATGYNEKLFF. CDR3 coding DNA: TGTGCCTGGGCGACAGGGTATAATGAAAAACTGTTTTTT. This chain uses TRBV30 with TRBJ1-4; 7 positions match TRBD1. V lost 5 bases, J lost 4 bases, and 4 bases stayed unmatched. The V gene's germline CDR1 is GTSNPN and CDR2 SVGIG (reference sequence). The CDR3 loop spans 13 amino acids.

The J gene is TRBJ1-2, the V gene TRBV6-1; 8 bases match TRBD1. Germline V gene sequence: CDR1 MNHNS, CDR2 SASEGT. The CDR3 extends over 15 amino acids. V shed 7 bases, J shed 4 bases, and the junction held 11 bases outside the gene matches. The CDR3 here is CASIHGQGTGYGYTF. CDR3 nucleotide sequence: TGTGCCAGCATTCACGGACAGGGAACAGGCTATGGCTACACCTTC.

The chain couples TRBV15 to TRBJ2-7; 11 nucleotides agree with TRBD2. The CDR3 runs to 17 residues. Germline V gives CDR1 LNHNV, CDR2 YYDKDF (reference sequence). The V and J ends lost 0 bases and 5 bases, in that order; junction bases with no gene match: 9. The CDR3 loop reads CATSRDKVASGGNEQYF. CDR3 bases: TGTGCCACCAGCAGAGATAAGGTCGCTAGCGGGGGGAACGAGCAGTACTTC.

The table lists this clone with a count of one. V usage is TRBV27 and J usage is TRBJ2-3; TRBD2 matches 10 bases. Germline V gives CDR1 MNHEY, CDR2 SMNVEV (reference sequence). CDR3 length: 19 amino acids. The junction had 14 bases not matched to a gene; V was cut back by 5 bases and J by 0 bases. The CDR3 DNA follows: TGTGCCAGCAGTCCCACCCGGTTAACAGCGGGGGGGAGCACAGATACGCAGTATTTT. Encoded protein: CASSPTRLTAGGSTDTQYF.

The rearrangement uses TRBV14 and TRBJ1-1; D perhaps matches TRBD1 (6 bases). Trimming took off 6 bases at V and 8 bases at J, with 10 bases between the two ends. This CDR3 contains 11 residues. The germline CDR1 and CDR2 sequences are SGHDN and FVKESK. In nucleotides, the CDR3 is TGTGCCAGCAGTTACACAGGGGAAGCTTTCTTT. Its translation is CASSYTGEAFF. Filled out from reference TRBV14 and TRBJ1-1, the complete variable domain reads EAGVTQFPSHSVIEKGQTVTLRCDPISGHDNLYWYRRVMGKEIKFLLHFVKESKQDESGMPNNRFLAERTGGTYSTLKVQPAELEDSGVYFCASSYTGEAFFGQGTRLTVV.

The chain links TRBV5-8 to TRBJ1-1; 7 nucleotides agree with TRBD1. Germline V gene sequence: CDR1 SGHTS, CDR2 YDEGEE. The J segment lost 1 base and the V segment lost 3 bases, leaving 3 bases of the junction unmatched. CDR3 length equals 14 residues. CDR3 sequence: CASSSGQPNTEAFF. DNA for the CDR3: TGTGCCAGCAGCTCGGGACAGCCGAACACTGAAGCTTTCTTT.

The genes are TRBV11-1 and TRBJ1-1, with 9 bases identical to TRBD1. The V and J ends lost 5 bases and 4 bases, in that order; junction bases with no gene match: 5. Germline V gene lookup returns CDR1 SGHAT and CDR2 FQDESV (reference sequence). This CDR3 has 14 amino acids. CDR3 protein: CASSEQGAGTEAFF. DNA of the CDR3: TGTGCCAGCAGCGAACAGGGGGCGGGCACTGAAGCTTTCTTT.

This chain links TRBV30 with TRBJ1-2; D may be TRBD1 (5 bases). V was pared by 5 bases and J by 8 bases, with 15 bases between. Per the germline V gene, CDR1 is GTSNPN and CDR2 is SVGIG (reference sequence). The CDR3 contains 12 residues. The CDR3 bases are TGTGCCTGGGTGAAGGGAGGGGTAGGCTACACCTTC. This codes for CAWVKGGVGYTF.